The 27 T cell receptor beta chains below come from one sample, sequenced in a study of T-cell reconstitution after alpha-beta-depleted transplantation in children. For TCRbeta, the library was prepared with unique molecular identifiers. One entry per CDR3 protein, called by TCRdb with MiXCR from the PCR reads. The sample has around 600,000 distinct CDR3 sequences, 16% seen once. The starting material was PBMCs from the stem cell graft donor, obtained from the stem cell graft. These receptors were taken from a human donor who donated a stem cell graft to a child with acute myeloid leukemia.

In this sample, this clonotype turned up many times. For the CDR3, the DNA is TGCAGTGCTAGACCTTTCCCTCTGGGGGCGGGGGGCGTGGGTGAGCAGTTCTTC. It translates to CSARPFPLGAGGVGEQFF. The J gene is TRBJ2-1, the V gene TRBV20-1; 8 bases map to TRBD2. Germline-derived CDR1 and CDR2 are DFQATT and SNEGSKA (reference sequence). This CDR3 is built from 18 residues. The ends lost 2 bases at V and 9 bases at J; junction bases unmatched: 21.

The sample holds many counts of this clonotype. The chain has TRBV20-1 and TRBJ1-1; TRBD1 might be the D (6 bases). Trimming removed 4 bases from V and 0 bases from J, with 18 bases in between. The CDR3 sequence is 16 residues long. CDR1 is DFQATT, CDR2 SNEGSKA, per germline (reference sequence). The CDR3 DNA reads TGCAGTGCTATGCCGGGGGCGGGAGATCTGAACACTGAAGCTTTCTTT. Encoded protein: CSAMPGAGDLNTEAFF.

This clonotype was detected a few times. The chain has TRBV5-6 and TRBJ1-4; D perhaps matches TRBD1 (5 bases). From germline, CDR1 is SGHDT and CDR2 YYEEEE. The V and J ends lost 0 bases and 8 bases respectively, with 8 bases between them. The CDR3 length is 13 residues. This CDR3 is CASSLVEGEKLFF. CDR3 DNA: TGTGCCAGCAGCTTGGTCGAGGGGGAAAAACTGTTTTTT.

This clonotype was detected ten times or more. This rearrangement joins TRBV20-1 to TRBJ2-3, with D possibly TRBD2 on 6 matching bases. Germline lookup yields CDR1 DFQATT and CDR2 SNEGSKA (reference sequence). This CDR3 comprises 15 residues. The ends were cut back, 6 bases at V and 6 bases at J, with 22 bases in the middle. Written as DNA, the CDR3 is TGCAGTGCCCAAGCGATAGCGGCATTAGCGGATACGCAGTATTTT. Translated: CSAQAIAALADTQYF.

This clonotype was recorded many times. The chain links TRBV7-6 to TRBJ2-5; perhaps TRBD2 as D (6 bases). Trimming stripped 5 bases from V and 1 base from J, with 11 bases between. Germline loops: CDR1 SGHVS, CDR2 FNYEAQ. The CDR3 consists of 14 residues. The CDR3 here is CASSPGTLQETQYF. The CDR3 bases are TGTGCCAGCAGCCCCGGGACTCTCCAAGAGACCCAGTACTTC.

This clonotype has ten or more counts. V usage is TRBV20-1 and J usage is TRBJ2-7; D perhaps matches TRBD1 (5 bases). Trimming left V 0 bases short and J 6 bases short, with 15 bases between. The CDR3 sequence is 14 residues long. Germline values: CDR1 DFQATT, CDR2 SNEGSKA (reference sequence). The CDR3 coding sequence is TGCAGTGCTAGAGATCTTTACGGCAGGGCCGAGCAGTACTTC. Translated: CSARDLYGRAEQYF.

This clonotype was found many times. This chain uses TRBV5-1 with TRBJ1-1; 11 bases are shared with TRBD1. The germline CDR1 and CDR2 sequences are SGHRS and YFSETQ. The CDR3 spans 14 residues. V was clipped by 4 bases and J by 1 base; unmatched bases: 0. CDR3 amino acids: CASSGQGANTEAFF. The CDR3 nucleotides are TGCGCCAGCAGCGGACAGGGGGCGAACACTGAAGCTTTCTTT.

In this sample, this clonotype turned up many times. The CDR3 region is CSAPRQGSDEQFF. The CDR3 DNA reads TGCAGTGCTCCCCGACAGGGCTCAGATGAGCAGTTCTTC. The chain links TRBV20-1 to TRBJ2-1, with 7 bases aligning to TRBD1. Germline lookup yields CDR1 DFQATT and CDR2 SNEGSKA (reference sequence). CDR3 length: 13 amino acids. With 5 bases clipped from V and 8 bases from J, the junction kept 9 bases outside the gene matches.

This clonotype was observed at least ten times. The chain carries TRBV6-5 and TRBJ1-4; D remains ambiguous. Germline values: CDR1 MNHEY, CDR2 SVGAGI. The CDR3 runs to 14 residues. V lost 2 bases, J lost 8 bases, and 12 bases lay in between. The CDR3 spells CASSYRESGEKLFF. DNA for the CDR3: TGTGCCAGCAGTTACCGAGAGTCGGGGGAAAAACTGTTTTTT.

The chain couples TRBV13 to TRBJ2-7; perhaps D is TRBD1 or TRBD2 (5 bases each). This CDR3 spans 13 amino acids. CDR1 and CDR2 from the germline V gene are PRHDT and FYEKMQ (reference sequence). The germline V and J ends were trimmed by 5 bases and 3 bases, with 11 bases remaining between them. The CDR3 nucleotides are TGTGCCAGCAGCACACGAGGGGACTACGAGCAGTACTTC. Encoded protein: CASSTRGDYEQYF.

This clonotype was observed a few times. The V call is TRBV13, the J call TRBJ1-1; 9 bases line up with TRBD1. CDR1 and CDR2 from the germline V gene are PRHDT and FYEKMQ (reference sequence). CDR3 length equals 13 residues. J gave up 7 bases and V 9 bases, and 9 bases lay outside the gene matches. As DNA, the CDR3 is TGTGCCAGTAAACACAGGGGGCAGTTTGAAGCTTTCTTT. Its translation: CASKHRGQFEAFF.

This clonotype was picked up many times. V gene TRBV20-1 combines with J gene TRBJ2-5; D might be TRBD1 or TRBD2, each matching 6 bases. This CDR3 is built from 14 residues. V lost 4 bases to trimming and J lost 5 bases, with 17 bases between them. Germline CDR1 is DFQATT and CDR2 is SNEGSKA (reference sequence). The CDR3 DNA reads as TGCAGTGCTACTCACGGGGGCATGATGGAGACCCAGTACTTC. Translation gives CSATHGGMMETQYF.

J is TRBJ2-1 and V is TRBV14; 7 bases are shared with TRBD1. CDR1 is SGHDN, CDR2 FVKESK, per germline. The CDR3 sequence is 20 residues long. Unmatched junction bases numbered 22, after V lost 0 bases and J lost 8 bases. Here the CDR3 DNA reads TGTGCCAGCAGCCAAGAGGGATCCCTGACAGGGCCCTTCGGGTCCCATGAGCAGTTCTTC. This encodes CASSQEGSLTGPFGSHEQFF.

V is TRBV7-9 and J is TRBJ1-3; D possibly corresponds to TRBD1 (5 bases). Germline V lookup: CDR1 SEHNR, CDR2 FQNEAQ (reference sequence). Trimming removed 7 bases at V and 4 bases at J, with 17 bases between. The CDR3 totals 15 residues. Written as DNA, the CDR3 is TGTGCCAGCAACACTTTAGACAGACCAGGAAACACCATATATTTT. The encoded protein is CASNTLDRPGNTIYF.

The chain carries TRBV3-1 and TRBJ1-6; perhaps TRBD1 as D (5 bases). The CDR3 has 15 amino acids. The germline CDR1 and CDR2 sequences are LGHDT and YNNKEL (reference sequence). V was shortened by 6 bases and J by 8 bases, with 17 bases between the two germline ends. The CDR3 spells CASSTRGPRDSPLHF. CDR3 bases: TGTGCCAGCAGTACAAGGGGACCTCGGGATTCACCCCTCCACTTT.

The genes are TRBV13 and TRBJ2-7, with 8 bases that match TRBD1. The CDR3 sequence is 19 residues long. Unmatched junction bases numbered 20, after V lost 5 bases and J lost 2 bases. CDR1 is PRHDT, CDR2 FYEKMQ, per germline (reference sequence). The CDR3, as DNA: TGTGCCAGCAGCGGTGTCGCCGGACAGGGAAATTCTGGGACCTACGAGCAGTACTTC. Translation: CASSGVAGQGNSGTYEQYF.

The chain combines TRBV5-1 with TRBJ1-4, with D uncertain. Between the trimmed V and J ends, which lost 4 bases and 6 bases, there was a span of 13 bases. Germline CDR1 and CDR2: SGHRS and YFSETQ. The CDR3 loop spans 14 amino acids. CDR3 bases: TGCGCCAGCAGCCCCAATCGGGCCGATGAAAAACTGTTTTTT. Its protein product is CASSPNRADEKLFF.

This clonotype was seen many times. The chain uses TRBV20-1 and TRBJ2-7, with D possibly being TRBD1 (6 bases). Trimming stripped 5 bases from V and 0 bases from J, with 11 bases between. The CDR3 is 13 amino acids. Germline V gives CDR1 DFQATT, CDR2 SNEGSKA (reference sequence). Here the CDR3 DNA reads TGCAGTGCTTTCCGGGACACCTCCTACGAGCAGTACTTC. Protein: CSAFRDTSYEQYF.

Remarks on this clonotype: A much more abundant neighbour one base away suggests this may be a read error. The chain employs TRBV5-5 and TRBJ2-7; TRBD2 matches at 8 bases. Germline-derived CDR1 and CDR2 are SGHKS and YYEKEE (reference sequence). There are 14 residues in the CDR3. With V trimmed by 3 bases and J by 5 bases, 7 bases remained unmatched. CDR3 amino acids: CASSYQRGSHEQYF. As DNA, the CDR3 is TGTGCCAGCAGCTACCAGCGGGGGTCCCACGAGCAGTACTTC.

At least ten counts were recorded for this clonotype. This chain uses TRBV7-9 with TRBJ2-6; the D is unclear. The CDR3 sequence is 16 residues long. The V gene's germline CDR1 is SEHNR and CDR2 FQNEAQ (reference sequence). V lost 4 bases and J lost 0, with 10 bases in between. The DNA of the CDR3 is TGTGCCAGCAGCTCCCCTCGGGCCTCTGGGGCCAACGTCCTGACTTTC. Translated, it gives CASSSPRASGANVLTF.

The chain employs TRBV5-1 and TRBJ2-1; perhaps TRBD1 as D (5 bases). Germline CDR1 SGHRS, CDR2 YFSETQ. V lost 0 bases and J 2 bases, leaving 9 bases between the germline ends. The CDR3 is 15 amino acids. The CDR3 loop reads CASSLVRETYNEQFF. In nucleotides, the CDR3 is TGCGCCAGCAGCTTGGTCAGGGAAACCTACAATGAGCAGTTCTTC.

The V and J genes are TRBV28 and TRBJ2-7; D is undetermined. The CDR3 covers 13 residues. The V end lost 7 bases, the J end lost 7 bases, and 17 bases lay between the germline ends. Per the germline V gene, CDR1 is MDHEN and CDR2 is SYDVKM. The CDR3 DNA sequence: TGTGCCAGCAACTCCCCAGTACAGTTAGAGCAGTACGTC. Translating gives CASNSPVQLEQYV.

V and J are TRBV30 and TRBJ2-7; 7 bases are a match to TRBD1. The V segment lost 4 bases and the J segment 4 bases; nucleotides outside the gene matches: 7. The V gene's germline CDR1 is GTSNPN and CDR2 SVGIG (reference sequence). The CDR3 extends over 13 amino acids. The CDR3 DNA reads as TGTGCCTGGAATTATTACAGGGGTTACGAGCAGTACTTC. Translating gives CAWNYYRGYEQYF.

This clonotype occurred a few times. The germline gene is not matched at one end of the junction; a read error may be the cause. The chain combines TRBV5-5 with TRBJ1-1; maybe TRBD1 (5 bases). Germline lookup yields CDR1 SGHKS and CDR2 YYEKEE (reference sequence). The CDR3 has 12 amino acids. CDR3 sequence: CASLSGNAEAFF. As DNA, the CDR3 is TGTGCCAGCCTTTCAGGGAACGCTGAAGCTTTCTTT.

This clonotype was detected only a few times. The chain employs TRBV7-2 and TRBJ2-1; 7 bases agree with TRBD1. Germline V gene lookup returns CDR1 SGHTA and CDR2 FQGNSA. The CDR3 runs 15 residues. The J segment lost 9 bases and the V segment lost 3 bases, leaving 11 bases of the junction unmatched. For the CDR3, the DNA is TGTGCCAGCAGCTTGACAGGGCAACAGTTCGGTGAGCAGTTCTTC. Its translation is CASSLTGQQFGEQFF.

The chain couples TRBV20-1 to TRBJ2-5; D is possibly TRBD1 (5 bases). Germline-derived CDR1 and CDR2 are DFQATT and SNEGSKA (reference sequence). This CDR3 comprises 11 residues. As DNA, the CDR3 is TGCAGCCTGACAGTAGGAGAGACCCAGTACTTC. Protein: CSLTVGETQYF.

This clonotype was seen many times. This sequence joins TRBV13 and TRBJ2-7; D not resolved. This CDR3 has 15 amino acids. Germline CDR1 is PRHDT and CDR2 is FYEKMQ (reference sequence). With 2 bases removed from V and 3 bases from J, the gap between germline ends came to 14 bases. For the CDR3, the DNA is TGTGCCAGCAGCTTATCGGAAGCACCAGACTACGAGCAGTACTTC. Its translation: CASSLSEAPDYEQYF.